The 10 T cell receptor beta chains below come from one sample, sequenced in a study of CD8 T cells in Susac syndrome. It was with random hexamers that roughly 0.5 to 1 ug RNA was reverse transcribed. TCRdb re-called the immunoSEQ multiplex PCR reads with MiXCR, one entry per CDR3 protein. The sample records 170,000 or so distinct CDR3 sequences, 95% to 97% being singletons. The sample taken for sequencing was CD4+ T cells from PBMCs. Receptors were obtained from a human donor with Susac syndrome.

The CDR3 loop is CASSSWTSGTSYEQYF. In DNA form, the CDR3 reads TGTGCCAGCAGCTCCTGGACTAGCGGGACCTCCTACGAGCAGTACTTC. V usage is TRBV5-4 and J usage is TRBJ2-7; 12 bases align to TRBD2. V was clipped by 3 bases and J by 0 bases; unmatched bases: 4. This CDR3 has 16 residues. The germline V gene encodes CDR1 SGHNT and CDR2 YYREEE (reference sequence). Drawing the rest from reference TRBV5-4 and TRBJ2-7, the complete variable domain is ETGVTQSPTHLIKTRGQQVTLRCSSQSGHNTVSWYQQALGQGPQFIFQYYREEENGRGNFPPRFSGLQFPNYSSELNVNALELDDSALYLCASSSWTSGTSYEQYFGPGTRLTVT.

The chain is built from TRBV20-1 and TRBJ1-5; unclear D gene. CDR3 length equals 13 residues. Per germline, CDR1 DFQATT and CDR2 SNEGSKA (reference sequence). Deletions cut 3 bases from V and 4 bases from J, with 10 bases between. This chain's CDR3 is CSASLGGNQPQHF. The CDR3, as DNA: TGCAGTGCTAGCCTCGGAGGGAATCAGCCCCAGCATTTT.

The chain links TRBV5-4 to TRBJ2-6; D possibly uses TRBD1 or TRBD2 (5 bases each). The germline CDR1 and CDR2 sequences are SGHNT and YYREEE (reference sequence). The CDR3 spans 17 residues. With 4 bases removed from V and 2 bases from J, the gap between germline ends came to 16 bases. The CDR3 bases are TGTGCCAGCAGCAGGGACGTCGGTCTGGCTGGGGCCAACGTCCTGACTTTC. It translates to CASSRDVGLAGANVLTF.

CDR3 in amino acids: CASSLKGQGQDEQFF. The CDR3 DNA is TGCGCCAGCAGCTTGAAGGGACAGGGTCAAGATGAGCAGTTCTTC. This chain connects TRBV5-1 to TRBJ2-1, with 9 bases matching TRBD1. Germline assignment: CDR1 SGHRS and CDR2 YFSETQ. J gave up 8 bases and V 1 base, and 7 bases lay outside the gene matches. CDR3 length equals 15 residues.

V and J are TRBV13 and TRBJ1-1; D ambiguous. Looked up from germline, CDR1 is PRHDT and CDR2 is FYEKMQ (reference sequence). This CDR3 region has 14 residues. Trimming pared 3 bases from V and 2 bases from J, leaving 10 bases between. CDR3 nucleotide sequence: TGTGCCAGCAGCTTTCGGGTGTTCAACACTGAAGCTTTCTTT. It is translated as CASSFRVFNTEAFF.

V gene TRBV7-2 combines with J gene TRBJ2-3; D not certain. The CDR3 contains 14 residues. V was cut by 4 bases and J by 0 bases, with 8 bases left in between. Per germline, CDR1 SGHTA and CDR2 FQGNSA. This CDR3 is CASSSTLSTDTQYF. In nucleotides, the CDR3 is TGTGCCAGCAGCTCGACACTGAGCACAGATACGCAGTATTTT.

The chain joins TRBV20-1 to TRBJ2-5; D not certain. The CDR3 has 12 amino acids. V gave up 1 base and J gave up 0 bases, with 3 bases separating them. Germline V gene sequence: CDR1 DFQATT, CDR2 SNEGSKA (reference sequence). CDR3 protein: CSARGDQETQYF. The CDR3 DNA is TGCAGTGCTAGAGGGGACCAAGAGACCCAGTACTTC.

CDR3 DNA sequence: TGTGCCAGCAGTGCTGACAGGAGAAGCACAGATACGCAGTATTTT. It encodes CASSADRRSTDTQYF. V gene TRBV7-2 combines with J gene TRBJ2-3; possibly TRBD1 for D (6 bases). This CDR3 region has 15 residues. The V gene lost 6 bases and the J gene lost 0 bases, with 13 bases spanning the gap. Germline V gene lookup returns CDR1 SGHTA and CDR2 FQGNSA.

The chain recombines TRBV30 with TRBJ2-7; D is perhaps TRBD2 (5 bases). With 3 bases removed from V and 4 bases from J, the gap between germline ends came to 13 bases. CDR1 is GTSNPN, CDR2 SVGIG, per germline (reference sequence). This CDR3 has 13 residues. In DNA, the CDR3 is TGTGCCTGGAGGAGTGCGGGTGGGTACGAGCAGTACTTC. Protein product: CAWRSAGGYEQYF.

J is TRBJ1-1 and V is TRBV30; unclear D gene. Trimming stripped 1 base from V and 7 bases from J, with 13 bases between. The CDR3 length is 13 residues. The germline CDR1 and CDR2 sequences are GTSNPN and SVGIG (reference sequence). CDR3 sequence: CAWSGPSGGEAFF. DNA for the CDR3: TGTGCCTGGAGTGGCCCCTCCGGCGGTGAAGCTTTCTTT.